This T cell receptor (beta chain) was identified during a study of blood T cell repertoires in COVID-19. The assay was immunoSEQ multiplex PCR, and TCRdb's table has in-frame clones only and misses some. This sample has roughly 500,000 clones, with around nine tenths found just once. The CDR3 has 16 residues. Trimming removed 4 bases from V and 6 bases from J, with 23 bases in between. The germline gives CDR1 SGHRS, CDR2 YFSETQ. Recruitment covered 20 to 25 US areas and drew participants whose ages spanned roughly 18 to 89 years. The clonotype comes from a woman aged 40 to 50 who had recovered from COVID-19. Sequenced: PBMCs or T cells enriched from blood (not recorded which). This chain uses TRBV5-1 with TRBJ2-7; D is possibly TRBD1 (6 bases). This CDR3 reads CASSAGPRQGSIEQYF. CDR3 coding DNA: TGCGCCAGCAGCGCTGGACCGCGCCAGGGGTCCATCGAGCAGTACTTC.